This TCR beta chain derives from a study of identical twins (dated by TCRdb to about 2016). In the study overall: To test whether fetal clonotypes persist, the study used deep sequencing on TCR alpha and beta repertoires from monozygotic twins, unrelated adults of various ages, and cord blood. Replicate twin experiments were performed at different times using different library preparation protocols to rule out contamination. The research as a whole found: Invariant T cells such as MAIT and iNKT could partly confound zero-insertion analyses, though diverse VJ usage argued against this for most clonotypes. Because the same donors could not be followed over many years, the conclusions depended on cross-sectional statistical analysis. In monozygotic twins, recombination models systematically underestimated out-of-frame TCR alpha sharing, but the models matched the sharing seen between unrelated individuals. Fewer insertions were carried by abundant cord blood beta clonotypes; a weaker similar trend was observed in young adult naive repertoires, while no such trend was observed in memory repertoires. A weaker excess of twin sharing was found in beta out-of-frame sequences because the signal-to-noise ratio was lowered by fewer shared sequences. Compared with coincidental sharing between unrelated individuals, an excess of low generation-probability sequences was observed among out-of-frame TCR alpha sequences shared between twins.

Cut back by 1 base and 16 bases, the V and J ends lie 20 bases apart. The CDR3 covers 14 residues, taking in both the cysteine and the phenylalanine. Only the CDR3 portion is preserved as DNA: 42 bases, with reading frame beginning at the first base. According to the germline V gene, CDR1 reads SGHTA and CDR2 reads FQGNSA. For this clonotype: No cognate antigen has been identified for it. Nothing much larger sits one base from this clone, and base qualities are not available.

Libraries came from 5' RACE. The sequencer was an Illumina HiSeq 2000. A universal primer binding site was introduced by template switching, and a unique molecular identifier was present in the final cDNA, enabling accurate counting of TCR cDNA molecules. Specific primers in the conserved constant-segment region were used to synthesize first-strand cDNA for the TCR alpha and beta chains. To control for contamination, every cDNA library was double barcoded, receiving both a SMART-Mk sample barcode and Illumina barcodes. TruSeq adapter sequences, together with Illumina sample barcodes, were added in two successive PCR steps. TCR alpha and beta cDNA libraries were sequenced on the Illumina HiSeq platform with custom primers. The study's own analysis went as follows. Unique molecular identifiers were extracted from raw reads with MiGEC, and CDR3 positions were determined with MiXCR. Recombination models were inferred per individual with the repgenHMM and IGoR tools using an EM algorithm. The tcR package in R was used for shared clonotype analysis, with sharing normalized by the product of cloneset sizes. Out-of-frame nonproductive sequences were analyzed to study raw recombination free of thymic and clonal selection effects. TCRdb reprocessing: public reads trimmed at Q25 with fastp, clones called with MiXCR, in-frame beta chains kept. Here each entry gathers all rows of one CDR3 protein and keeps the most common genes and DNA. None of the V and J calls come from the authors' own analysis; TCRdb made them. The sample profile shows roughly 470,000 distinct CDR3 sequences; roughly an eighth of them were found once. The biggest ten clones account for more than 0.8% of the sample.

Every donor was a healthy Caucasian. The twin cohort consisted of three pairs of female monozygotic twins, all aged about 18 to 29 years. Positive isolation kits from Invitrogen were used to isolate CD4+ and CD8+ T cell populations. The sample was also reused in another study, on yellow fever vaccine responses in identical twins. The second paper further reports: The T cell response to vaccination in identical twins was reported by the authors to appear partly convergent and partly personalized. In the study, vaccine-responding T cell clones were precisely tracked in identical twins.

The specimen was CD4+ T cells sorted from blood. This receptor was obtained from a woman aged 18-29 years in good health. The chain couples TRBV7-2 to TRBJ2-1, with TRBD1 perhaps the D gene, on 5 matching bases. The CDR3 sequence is CASSLDGTMKGHFF. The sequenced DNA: TGTGCCAGCAGCTTAGATGGTACAATGAAGGGGCACTTCTTC.